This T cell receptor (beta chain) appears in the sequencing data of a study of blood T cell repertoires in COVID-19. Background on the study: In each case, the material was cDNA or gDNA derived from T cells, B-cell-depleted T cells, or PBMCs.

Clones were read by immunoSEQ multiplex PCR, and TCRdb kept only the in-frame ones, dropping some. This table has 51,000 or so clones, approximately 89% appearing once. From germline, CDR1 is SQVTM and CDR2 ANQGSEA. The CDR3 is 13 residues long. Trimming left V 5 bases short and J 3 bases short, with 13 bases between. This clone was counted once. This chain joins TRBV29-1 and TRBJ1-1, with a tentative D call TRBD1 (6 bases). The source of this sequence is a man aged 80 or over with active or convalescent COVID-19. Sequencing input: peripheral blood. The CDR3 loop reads CSVQQGIDTEAFF. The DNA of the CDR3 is TGCAGCGTTCAACAGGGTATTGACACTGAAGCTTTCTTT.